Many counts were recorded for the clone carrying this TCR beta chain. The CDR3 contains 15 residues. Trimming stripped 1 base from V and 10 bases from J, with 17 bases between. TCRdb processed the 5' RACE reads anew with MiXCR; each CDR3 protein has one entry. The sample holds hundreds of thousands of distinct CDR3 sequences, 20% to 25% seen once. These data belong to a study of T-cell memory formation after mild COVID-19. Sequencing was carried out using PBMCs or a T cell subset sorted from them (not recorded which). This clonotype was obtained from an adult woman who had mild COVID-19 (a few samples of this study predate the infection). Cell type and time point are not known. The rearrangement uses TRBV12-3 or TRBV12-4 and TRBJ2-1; TRBD2 is a possible D gene (7 bases). The CDR3 region is CASSLGPLAGAEQFF. CDR3 nucleotide sequence: TGTGCCAGCAGTTTAGGCCCCTTGGCGGGGGCGGAGCAGTTCTTC.